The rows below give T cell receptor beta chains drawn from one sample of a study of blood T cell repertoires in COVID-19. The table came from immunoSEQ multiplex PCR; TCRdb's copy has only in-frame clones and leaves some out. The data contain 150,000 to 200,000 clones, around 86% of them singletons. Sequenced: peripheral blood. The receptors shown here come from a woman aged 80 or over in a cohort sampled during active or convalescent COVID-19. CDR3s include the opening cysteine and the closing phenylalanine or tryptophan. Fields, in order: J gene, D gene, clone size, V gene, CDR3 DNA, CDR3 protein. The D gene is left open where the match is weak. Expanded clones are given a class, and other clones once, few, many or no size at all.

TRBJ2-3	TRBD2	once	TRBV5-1	TGCGCCAGCAGCTTGGCCGTAGCGGGAGTCCGCACAGATACGCAGTATTTT	CASSLAVAGVRTDTQYF
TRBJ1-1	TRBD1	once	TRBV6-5	TGTGCCAGCACAACAGGGGCGGAGAACACTGAAGCTTTCTTT	CASTTGAENTEAFF
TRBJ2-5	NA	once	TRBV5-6	TGTGCCAGCAGCTTTTCAGGGCCCCAGTACTTC	CASSFSGPQYF
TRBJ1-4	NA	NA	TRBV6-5	TGTGCCAGCGGACAGTATAATGAAAAACTGTTTTTT	CASGQYNEKLFF
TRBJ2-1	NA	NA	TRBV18	TGTGCCAGCTCATCCCAGTCCCTAGAACTAATCAATGAGCAGTTCTTC	CASSSQSLELINEQFF
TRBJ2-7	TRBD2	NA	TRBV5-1	TGCGCCAGCAGCTTACAGCGGGGGAGCGAGCAGTACTTC	CASSLQRGSEQYF
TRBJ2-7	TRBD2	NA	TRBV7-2	TGTGCCAGCAGCTTAGCGGGGACTAGCGGGTTCGAGCAGTACTTC	CASSLAGTSGFEQYF
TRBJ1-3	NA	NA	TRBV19	TGTGCCAGTAGTATCCGACTTAGCTCTGGAAACACCATATATTTT	CASSIRLSSGNTIYF
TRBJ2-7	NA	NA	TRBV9	TGTGCCAGCAGCGCCCTGGGACACCCGGTCTTAGGCGAGCAGTACTTC	CASSALGHPVLGEQYF
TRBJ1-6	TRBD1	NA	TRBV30	TGTGCCGGCCGGGACAGGGGCCAGGCTAATTCACCCCTCCACTTT	CAGRDRGQANSPLHF